Described below is a single T cell receptor (beta chain) sequence and its context. The antigen remains unidentified. The method was immunoSEQ multiplex PCR; TCRdb's version includes in-frame clones alone and lacks a portion of them. Here the sample spans around 20,000 clones, about 80% being singletons. The V gene's germline CDR1 is MNHEY and CDR2 SVGAGI. This CDR3 has 13 amino acids. The data were obtained in a study of PD-1 blockade in classical Hodgkin lymphoma. Study observations and caveats: Sources of repertoire differences remain undefined, possibly disease activity or prior therapy. Baseline TCR diversity was reportedly lower in newly diagnosed patients than in healthy donors. It was reported as lower still in relapsed/refractory patients.

Time point reported: newly diagnosed, previously untreated cHL patient sample. Purified CD4+ T cells were obtained from thawed PBMCs through magnetic negative selection. Newly diagnosed classical Hodgkin lymphoma PBMCs, still untreated, provided the comparison samples. The specimen was CD4+ T cells from blood. The clonotype originates from a human donor with classical Hodgkin lymphoma. V is TRBV6-5 and J is TRBJ2-5; D gene unclear. The J call is doubtful: the DNA matches TRBJ2-7 better. CDR3 sequence: CASRTARPYEQYF. CDR3 coding DNA: TGTGCCAGCAGAACTGCCAGACCCTACGAGCAGTACTTC.